The rows below give T cell receptor beta chains drawn from one sample of a study of spatial heterogeneity in lung cancer. MiXCR was run by TCRdb on the 5' RACE reads, yielding one entry per CDR3 protein. This sample has thousands of distinct CDR3 sequences, with 7.8% found just once. The sample consisted of lung tumor tissue, taken at surgery. All receptors come from a female donor with early-stage non-small cell lung cancer. Each CDR3 is given with its conserved first and last residue. A D gene is named only where the DNA matches it firmly. A row's size may be missing; if present it is once, few, many or a size class.

d_call,j_call,v_call,clone_size,cdr3_nt,cdr3_aa
NA,TRBJ2-5,TRBV5-1,medium-sized,TGCGCCAGCAGCGACGACCCGCAAGAGACCCAGTACTTC,CASSDDPQETQYF
NA,TRBJ2-5,TRBV7-9,many,TGTGCCAGCAGCTTTGCGGGGTCGCAAGAGACCCAGTACTTC,CASSFAGSQETQYF
NA,TRBJ1-6,TRBV6-5,NA,TGTGCCAGCAGTTACGATTGGGCGGCGAATTCACCCCTCCACTTT,CASSYDWAANSPLHF
NA,TRBJ1-2,TRBV7-2,many,TGTGCCAGCACCGGGCAGGGTAACTATGGCTACACCTTC,CASTGQGNYGYTF
NA,TRBJ1-5,TRBV20-1,medium-sized,TGCAGTGCTAGGATGGGAGAGTATAGCAATCAGCCCCAGCATTTT,CSARMGEYSNQPQHF
NA,TRBJ2-5,TRBV29-1,many,TGCAGCGCCGCTACCGCAGGGGCAGAGACCCAGTACTTC,CSAATAGAETQYF
NA,TRBJ2-7,TRBV30,once,TGTGCCTTACGAGGTCTGGGGTACGAGCAGTACTTC,CALRGLGYEQYF
NA,TRBJ2-2,TRBV6-2/TRBV6-3,many,TGTGCCAGCAGTTCCCCGGGACTGGTCGTGATGTTTTCTTCCGGGGAGCTGTTTTTT,CASSSPGLVVMFSSGELFF
TRBD2,TRBJ2-5,TRBV4-3,medium-sized,TGCGCCAGCAGCCCGGGACTAGCCGGCGAGACCCAGTACTTC,CASSPGLAGETQYF
TRBD2,TRBJ2-3,TRBV2,NA,TGTGCCAGCAGTTCGGGACTAGCGGGAGGTACAGATACGCAGTATTTT,CASSSGLAGGTDTQYF
NA,TRBJ1-2,TRBV11-1,NA,TGTGCCAGCAGCCCCGCGAACTCTAACTATGGCTACACCTTC,CASSPANSNYGYTF